The 30 T cell receptor beta chains listed next were all sequenced from one sample in a study of blood T cell repertoires in COVID-19. Sequenced by immunoSEQ multiplex PCR; TCRdb stores in-frame clones only, minus some. This sample has tens of thousands of clones, with 82% found just once. The sample comprised peripheral blood. The receptors shown here come from a woman of 80 years or more with acute or convalescent COVID-19.

In regard to this clone: Relative to the germline gene, one junction end is altered; a read error may explain this. The rearrangement joins TRBV9 to TRBJ2-7; the D gene is possibly TRBD2 (7 bases). The CDR3 has 15 residues. CDR1 SGDLS and CDR2 YYNGEE come from the germline V gene. The CDR3 bases are TGTGCCAGCAACGTAGGGGGGGGCCCTTCAACCGAGCAGTACTTC. This codes for CASNVGGGPSTEQYF. Drawing the rest from reference TRBV9 and TRBJ2-7, the complete variable domain is DSGVTQTPKHLITATGQRVTLRCSPRSGDLSVYWYQQSLDQGLQFLIQYYNGEERAKGNILERFSAQQFPDLHSELNLSSLELGDSALYFCASNVGGGPSTEQYFGPGTRLTVT.

This chain joins TRBV3-1 (or the pseudogene TRBV3-2) and TRBJ1-1, with D hard to call. CDR1 LGHDT and CDR2 YNNKEL come from the germline V gene (reference sequence). Trimming left V 3 bases short and J 5 bases short, with 10 bases between. This CDR3 contains 13 residues. CDR3 coding DNA: TGTGCCAGCAGCCAGGCCAGCGGGACTGAAGCTTTCTTT. This encodes CASSQASGTEAFF.

V is TRBV29-1 and J is TRBJ2-7; D is unclear. Germline V gives CDR1 SQVTM, CDR2 ANQGSEA. This CDR3 has 13 residues. Trimming removed 2 bases at V and 3 bases at J, with 11 bases between. CDR3 in amino acids: CSVESSDSYEQYF. The DNA of the CDR3 is TGCAGCGTTGAATCATCCGATAGCTACGAGCAGTACTTC.

The chain has TRBV5-6 and TRBJ1-2, with D tentatively TRBD1 (5 bases). Germline CDR1 is SGHDT and CDR2 is YYEEEE. This CDR3 is 16 amino acids long. The V and J ends lost 3 bases and 4 bases respectively, with 19 bases between them. The DNA of the CDR3 is TGTGCCAGCAGCTCACTACACGGGACTCTTACCTATGGCTACACCTTC. It is translated as CASSSLHGTLTYGYTF.

In nucleotides, the CDR3 is TGTGCCAGCAGTGAATATGGGGGAGGGGGAACCGGGGAGCTGTTTTTT. Translation: CASSEYGGGGTGELFF. The V gene is TRBV25-1, the J gene TRBJ2-2; D is perhaps TRBD2 (7 bases). The V and J ends lost 0 bases and 5 bases respectively, with 13 bases between them. The CDR3 has 16 residues. Germline CDR1 reads MGHDK; CDR2 reads SYGVNS.

The chain employs TRBV6-5 and TRBJ2-7; TRBD2 agrees at 7 bases. V dropped 5 bases and J dropped 5; count of bases not matched to a gene: 12. In germline, CDR1 is MNHEY, CDR2 SVGAGI. There are 15 residues in the CDR3. CDR3 sequence: CASSPLRGGTHEQYF. CDR3 nucleotides: TGTGCCAGCAGTCCGCTACGGGGAGGGACCCACGAGCAGTACTTC.

The J gene is TRBJ2-6, the V gene TRBV12-5, with D unclear. V was shortened by 3 bases and J by 4 bases, with 4 bases between the two germline ends. Germline CDR1 reads LGHNT; CDR2 reads FRNRAP. The CDR3 contains 13 residues. The CDR3 loop reads CASGFEGANVLTF. The CDR3 region has the DNA TGTGCTAGTGGTTTTGAGGGGGCCAACGTCCTGACTTTC. Full variable domain (remainder filled in from reference TRBV12-5 and TRBJ2-6): DARVTQTPRHKVTEMGQEVTMRCQPILGHNTVFWYRQTMMQGLELLAYFRNRAPLDDSGMPKDRFSAEMPDATLATLKIQPSEPRDSAVYFCASGFEGANVLTFGAGSRLTVL.

Only one count was recorded for this clone. The V call is TRBV7-9, the J call TRBJ2-7; no definite D call. CDR1 is SEHNR and CDR2 is FQNEAQ in the germline V gene (reference sequence). V shed 5 bases and J shed 3 bases, with 5 bases lying between them. The CDR3 is 11 residues long. CDR3 sequence reads: CASSPGYEQYF. The CDR3 nucleotides read TGTGCCAGCAGCCCAGGCTACGAGCAGTACTTC.

This chain connects TRBV4-1 to TRBJ1-2; 7 bases map to TRBD1. J was trimmed by 6 bases and V by 5 bases; bases with no gene match: 6. Germline CDR1 and CDR2: MGHRA and YSYEKL. CDR3 length equals 13 residues. The CDR3 bases are TGCGCCAGCAGCACGGGAGGGGGCGATGGCTACACCTTC. Translated, it gives CASSTGGGDGYTF.

In DNA form, the CDR3 reads TGCGCCAGCAGCCTAACCCTCCGACAGGGCGGGATCTCTTCACCCCTCCACTTT. Translated, it gives CASSLTLRQGGISSPLHF. This sequence joins TRBV5-1 and TRBJ1-6; 7 nucleotides align to TRBD1. Trimming removed 4 bases from V and 9 bases from J; junction bases left unmatched: 19. Germline CDR1 reads SGHRS; CDR2 reads YFSETQ. The CDR3 totals 18 residues.

This clone was seen only a few times. V is TRBV11-2 and J is TRBJ1-2; 9 bases are shared with TRBD1. In germline, CDR1 is SGHAT, CDR2 FQNNGV. With 4 bases clipped from V and 4 bases from J, the junction kept 7 bases outside the gene matches. CDR3 length: 15 amino acids. The CDR3 nucleotides are TGTGCCAGCAGCTCACGGACAGGGGTAATCTATGGCTACACCTTC. This encodes CASSSRTGVIYGYTF.

This chain joins TRBV16 and TRBJ2-1, with D unresolved. Germline V CDR1 and CDR2: KGHSY, FQNENV. Trimming cost V 0 bases and J 9 bases, with 9 bases left between them. This CDR3 has 13 amino acids. The CDR3 protein is CASSQSNAFEQFF. CDR3 DNA sequence: TGTGCCAGCAGCCAATCGAATGCGTTTGAGCAGTTCTTC. The full variable domain, its missing parts supplied by reference TRBV16 and TRBJ2-1, is GEEVAQTPKHLVRGEGQKAKLYCAPIKGHSYVFWYQQVLKNEFKFLISFQNENVFDETGMPKERFSAKCLPNSPCSLEIQATKLEDSAVYFCASSQSNAFEQFFGPGTRLTVL.

The chain combines TRBV24-1 with TRBJ2-1, with TRBD2 matching 8 bases. Germline CDR1 KGHDR, CDR2 SFDVKD. The CDR3 totals 15 residues. The V gene end was trimmed by 4 bases and the J gene end by 10 bases; junction bases not matched to a gene: 11. CDR3 DNA: TGTGCCACCAGTGAGGCTAGCGGGCGTCCAATGGAGCAGTTCTTC. Translated, it gives CATSEASGRPMEQFF.

CDR3 nucleotide sequence: TGCGCCAGCAGCGATAGACTAGCGGAGCCAACCCCCCGCTTTCAGTACTTC. It specifies CASSDRLAEPTPRFQYF. This chain links TRBV5-1 with TRBJ2-7, with TRBD2 matching 9 bases. The ends lost 4 bases at V and 10 bases at J; junction bases unmatched: 21. This CDR3 comprises 17 residues. Germline V lookup: CDR1 SGHRS, CDR2 YFSETQ.

This chain's CDR3 is CASSQKWDRVTGELFF. CDR3 nucleotides: TGCGCCAGCAGTCAAAAATGGGACAGGGTCACCGGGGAGCTGTTTTTT. The gene calls are TRBV5-1 and TRBJ2-2; 9 nucleotides agree with TRBD1. The CDR3 runs to 16 residues. CDR1 SGHRS and CDR2 YFSETQ come from the germline V gene. Unmatched junction bases numbered 9, after V lost 5 bases and J lost 4 bases. The full variable domain, with the rest looked up from reference TRBV5-1 and TRBJ2-2, is KAGVTQTPRYLIKTRGQQVTLSCSPISGHRSVSWYQQTPGQGLQFLFEYFSETQRNKGNFPGRFSGRQFSNSRSEMNVSTLELGDSALYLCASSQKWDRVTGELFFGEGSRLTVL.

The rearrangement joins TRBV6-6 to TRBJ2-1; TRBD2 matches 10 bases. The CDR3 totals 16 residues. CDR1 is MNHNY and CDR2 is SVGAGI in the germline V gene (reference sequence). Trimming cost V 3 bases and J 6 bases; bases outside gene matches: 8. The CDR3 bases are TGTGCCAGCAGTTATACACGAGCGGGAGGGCGCAATGAGCAGTTCTTC. Protein product: CASSYTRAGGRNEQFF.

The V and J genes are TRBV5-1 and TRBJ2-3, with a weak D call TRBD1 (5 bases). V lost 5 bases, J lost 4 bases, and 17 bases lay in between. Germline V gene sequence: CDR1 SGHRS, CDR2 YFSETQ. There are 15 residues in the CDR3. The CDR3 region has the DNA TGCGCCAGCAGGTTAGGGGCGTCCCGATCAGATACGCAGTATTTT. Protein product: CASRLGASRSDTQYF.

The gene calls are TRBV6-5 and TRBJ1-2; possible D gene TRBD1, 5 bases. Germline assignment: CDR1 MNHEY and CDR2 SVGAGI. Trimming stripped 6 bases from V and 3 bases from J, with 11 bases between. The CDR3 runs to 13 residues. CDR3 DNA: TGTGCCAGCAGGGGGGGTAGAGACTATGGCTACACCTTC. As protein: CASRGGRDYGYTF.

This chain links TRBV5-4 with TRBJ2-3, with 10 bases fitting TRBD2. This CDR3 has 17 residues. Germline trimming cut 3 bases from V and 0 bases from J; bases unmatched to any gene: 7. CDR1 SGHNT and CDR2 YYREEE come from the germline V gene (reference sequence). The CDR3, as DNA: TGTGCCAGCAGCTCCGGGACTAGCGCTTCTAGCACAGATACGCAGTATTTT. As protein: CASSSGTSASSTDTQYF.

V usage is TRBV19 and J usage is TRBJ2-3, with 7 bases lining up with TRBD1. From germline, CDR1 is LNHDA and CDR2 SQIVND (reference sequence). The V and J ends lost 6 bases and 0 bases, in that order; junction bases with no gene match: 9. The CDR3 consists of 16 residues. CDR3 in DNA: TGTGCCAGTAGCAAAGGGACAGTAAAAAGCACAGATACGCAGTATTTT. Residues: CASSKGTVKSTDTQYF. Full variable domain (remainder filled in from reference TRBV19 and TRBJ2-3): DGGITQSPKYLFRKEGQNVTLSCEQNLNHDAMYWYRQDPGQGLRLIYYSQIVNDFQKGDIAEGYSVSREKKESFPLTVTSAQKNPTAFYLCASSKGTVKSTDTQYFGPGTRLTVL.

J is TRBJ1-5 and V is TRBV28; TRBD1 matches at 7 bases. Trimming removed 2 bases from V and 0 bases from J; junction bases left unmatched: 16. This CDR3 spans 20 amino acids. Germline assignment: CDR1 MDHEN and CDR2 SYDVKM. CDR3 in amino acids: CASSLKIDGTDHYSNQPQHF. CDR3 nucleotide sequence: TGTGCCAGCAGTTTAAAGATTGACGGGACAGACCACTATAGCAATCAGCCCCAGCATTTT.

This clone was detected only a few times. The rearrangement joins TRBV18 to TRBJ1-3, with 7 bases identical to TRBD1. The V gene's germline CDR1 is KGHSH and CDR2 LQKENI. V shed 3 bases, J shed 9 bases, and the junction held 8 bases outside the gene matches. This CDR3 is built from 14 residues. The CDR3 DNA reads TGTGCCAGCTCACCGGGACAGTCGGTGGGCACCATATATTTT. Protein sequence: CASSPGQSVGTIYF.

The chain carries TRBV30 and TRBJ1-3, with D perhaps TRBD1 (6 bases). The germline CDR1 and CDR2 sequences are GTSNPN and SVGIG (reference sequence). The CDR3 is 15 amino acids. The ends were cut back, 1 base at V and 4 bases at J, with 14 bases in the middle. The CDR3 DNA sequence: TGTGCCTGGAGTGCCCCCTCGGGGACAGGAAACACCATATATTTT. Amino acids: CAWSAPSGTGNTIYF. Using reference TRBV30 and TRBJ1-3 for the parts outside the CDR3, the full variable domain is SQTIHQWPATLVQPVGSPLSLECTVEGTSNPNLYWYRQAAGRGLQLLFYSVGIGQISSEVPQNLSASRPQDRQFILSSKKLLLSDSGFYLCAWSAPSGTGNTIYFGEGSWLTVV.

The V and J genes are TRBV7-2 and TRBJ2-1, with a possible D match to TRBD2 (5 bases). The CDR3 contains 15 residues. The germline V gene has CDR1 SGHTA and CDR2 FQGNSA. V was clipped by 5 bases and J by 0 bases, with 11 bases between them. In DNA form, the CDR3 reads TGTGCCAGCAGCCCATTCGGGAACTCCTACAATGAGCAGTTCTTC. It codes for CASSPFGNSYNEQFF.

The chain combines TRBV6-2 or TRBV6-3 with TRBJ2-1; D is ambiguous. CDR1 is MNHEY, CDR2 SVGEGT, per germline. The CDR3 runs to 15 residues. The V end was cut by 1 base, the J end by 0 bases, with 7 bases between. Here the CDR3 DNA reads TGTGCCAGCAGTTACTTGCCCAGCTCCTACAATGAGCAGTTCTTC. Its translation: CASSYLPSSYNEQFF.

This rearrangement joins TRBV4-1 to TRBJ2-5, with D maybe TRBD1 (6 bases). This CDR3 spans 13 amino acids. Per germline, CDR1 MGHRA and CDR2 YSYEKL. Trimming removed 5 bases from V and 5 bases from J, with 12 bases in between. In DNA, the CDR3 is TGCGCCAGCAGCTCGCAGGGGTGGGAGACCCAGTACTTC. This sequence encodes CASSSQGWETQYF.

The genes are TRBV9 and TRBJ1-2, with 9 bases lining up with TRBD1. Per germline, CDR1 SGDLS and CDR2 YYNGEE. Unmatched junction bases numbered 7, after V lost 3 bases and J lost 7 bases. The CDR3 is made up of 14 amino acids. The CDR3 sequence is CASSARQGGLGYTF. In DNA, the CDR3 is TGTGCCAGCAGCGCGAGACAGGGGGGTCTTGGCTACACCTTC.

The J gene is TRBJ2-3, the V gene TRBV10-2; 9 bases map to TRBD2. Trimming removed 3 bases from V and 9 bases from J; junction bases left unmatched: 10. Germline V gene data show CDR1 as WSHSY and CDR2 as SAAADI. The CDR3 spans 15 residues. The CDR3 spells CASSEGLAGSVTQYF. The CDR3 DNA is TGCGCCAGCAGTGAAGGGCTAGCGGGATCGGTGACGCAGTATTTT.

This clone was counted once. The chain has TRBV24-1 and TRBJ1-1; no clear D gene. There are 12 residues in the CDR3. Trimming pared 7 bases from V and 1 base from J, leaving 6 bases between. Germline CDR1 reads KGHDR; CDR2 reads SFDVKD. CDR3 in DNA: TGTGCCACCAGAGCAGGGAACACTGAAGCTTTCTTT. Encoded protein: CATRAGNTEAFF.

The chain uses TRBV5-6 and TRBJ2-7, with D maybe TRBD2 (5 bases). The CDR3 runs 14 residues. V was cut by 1 base and J by 1 base, with 9 bases left in between. Per germline, CDR1 SGHDT and CDR2 YYEEEE. This CDR3 reads CASSLSGMSYEQYF. DNA for the CDR3: TGTGCCAGCAGCTTGTCCGGGATGTCCTACGAGCAGTACTTC.